Listed below are T cell receptor beta chains from one sample, sequenced in a study of blood T cell repertoires in COVID-19. Measured with immunoSEQ multiplex PCR; TCRdb has only the in-frame clones, and not every one. This sample yields fewer than 85,000 clones, of which over 65% are seen a single time; approximately 2.8% belongs to the top ten. Sequencing was carried out using peripheral blood. The origin of the receptors is a human donor with acute or convalescent COVID-19. The donor label of this sample is uncertain. The CDR3 runs from the conserved cysteine through the conserved F or W. D genes are given only for firm matches. Clone size appears in some rows only: once, few, many, or a class for an expanded clone.

TRBJ2-2 TRBV10-3 13 NA few CAISEWGDGELFF TGTGCCATCAGTGAGTGGGGGGACGGGGAGCTGTTTTTT
TRBJ2-7 TRBV7-3 14 NA once CASSFTSGGYEQYF TGTGCCAGCAGCTTTACCTCAGGAGGCTACGAGCAGTACTTC
TRBJ1-2 TRBV20-1 10 NA NA CSARDEGYTF TGCAGTGCTAGAGACGAGGGCTACACCTTC
TRBJ1-5 TRBV7-3 15 TRBD1 NA CASSIGTGSNQPQHF TGTGCCAGCAGCATCGGGACAGGGAGCAATCAGCCCCAGCATTTT
TRBJ1-6 TRBV6-6 12 NA once CASLSGLSPLHF TGTGCCAGCCTGTCGGGTCTTTCACCCCTCCACTTT
TRBJ1-3 TRBV5-1 16 NA NA CASSPEIQVGGNTIYF TGCGCCAGCAGCCCGGAAATACAGGTTGGGGGAAACACCATATATTTT
TRBJ2-1 TRBV7-9 16 TRBD1 once CASSPKGTALYNEQFF TGTGCCAGCAGCCCAAAAGGGACAGCCTTATACAATGAGCAGTTCTTC
TRBJ2-3 TRBV27 15 TRBD2 NA CASRTLAGGTDTQYF TGTGCCAGCAGGACCCTAGCGGGAGGCACAGATACGCAGTATTTT
TRBJ2-4 TRBV6-2/TRBV6-3 17 TRBD1 NA CASSLQTGTGIRDIQYF TGTGCCAGCAGTTTACAAACCGGGACAGGAATCAGGGACATTCAGTACTTC
TRBJ1-2 TRBV28 13 NA NA CASSQSIQAAGTF TGTGCCAGCAGTCAATCGATACAGGCGGCGGGGACCTTC
TRBJ2-7 TRBV6-2/TRBV6-3 14 TRBD1 few CASSRQGNSYEQYF TGTGCCAGCAGCCGACAGGGGAACTCCTACGAGCAGTACTTC
TRBJ2-5 TRBV7-2 17 NA NA CASSLAALRARQETQYF TGTGCCAGCAGCTTAGCAGCCCTTCGAGCCCGACAAGAGACCCAGTACTTC
TRBJ2-1 TRBV5-1 15 TRBD2 once CASSLHGRADNEQFF TGCGCCAGCAGCTTGCACGGGAGGGCCGACAATGAGCAGTTCTTC
TRBJ1-6 TRBV27 15 NA NA CASSQTGLYNSPLHF TGTGCCAGCAGTCAAACAGGGCTCTATAATTCACCCCTCCACTTT
TRBJ2-1 TRBV28 14 TRBD1 NA CASMGDRAYNEQFF TGTGCCAGCATGGGGGACAGGGCTTACAATGAGCAGTTCTTC
TRBJ1-4 TRBV5-1 14 NA NA CASSLSSTNEKLFF TGCGCCAGCAGCTTGTCTTCAACTAATGAAAAACTGTTTTTT
TRBJ2-1 TRBV5-1 15 TRBD2 NA CASSEAGVYGNEQFF TGCGCCAGTAGCGAAGCGGGAGTTTATGGCAATGAGCAGTTCTTC
TRBJ2-5 TRBV11-2 15 NA NA CASSPRGAGRETQYF TGTGCCAGCAGCCCCCGGGGGGCGGGTCGAGAGACCCAGTACTTC
TRBJ2-3 TRBV7-2 15 TRBD2 NA CASSLGRGGTDTQYF TGTGCCAGCAGCTTAGGACGGGGGGGCACAGATACGCAGTATTTT
TRBJ2-7 TRBV7-2 13 TRBD2 NA CASSRTSGREQYF TGTGCCAGCAGCAGAACTAGCGGGAGGGAGCAGTACTTC
TRBJ1-2 TRBV3-1/TRBV3-2 15 NA NA CASSQESGRVDGYTF TGTGCCAGCAGCCAAGAGTCCGGCAGGGTGGATGGCTACACCTTC
TRBJ2-3 TRBV30 14 TRBD2 NA CAYSTSGSTDTQYF TGTGCCTATTCTACTAGCGGGAGCACAGATACGCAGTATTTT
TRBJ1-1 TRBV7-8 11 NA few CASSSLNEAFF TGTGCCAGCAGCTCACTGAATGAAGCTTTCTTT
TRBJ1-6 TRBV6-6 15 NA NA CASSYRDLVGSPLHF TGTGCCAGCAGTTACCGGGATCTAGTCGGCTCACCCCTCCACTTT
TRBJ2-1 TRBV6-5 13 NA NA CASSYSRGGMWFF TGTGCCAGCAGTTACTCGAGGGGCGGGATGTGGTTCTTC
TRBJ2-2 TRBV7-7 14 TRBD1 few CASRLGGNTGELFF TGTGCCAGCAGGCTAGGGGGCAACACCGGGGAGCTGTTTTTT
TRBJ1-1 TRBV7-8 15 TRBD1 NA CASSPPTGMSTEAFF TGTGCCAGCAGCCCCCCGACAGGGATGAGCACTGAAGCTTTCTTT
TRBJ1-3 TRBV30 15 NA NA CAWSYLQVSGNTIYF TGTGCCTGGAGTTATCTACAGGTCTCTGGAAACACCATATATTTT
TRBJ2-7 TRBV28 13 TRBD1 NA CASSLGQVYEQYF TGTGCCAGCAGTTTGGGACAGGTCTACGAGCAGTACTTC
TRBJ2-5 TRBV28 14 NA NA CASRGDGGLETQYF TGTGCCAGCAGAGGGGACGGGGGGCTGGAGACCCAGTACTTC
TRBJ2-3 TRBV28 11 NA NA CASSAAGAQYF TGTGCCAGCAGCGCCGCCGGGGCGCAGTATTTT
TRBJ2-3 TRBV30 16 TRBD1 NA CAWKTGTGTSTDTQYF TGTGCCTGGAAGACCGGGACAGGGACTAGCACAGATACGCAGTATTTT
TRBJ1-1 TRBV6-2/TRBV6-3 12 TRBD1 NA CASSRGQVEAFF TGTGCCAGCAGCCGCGGACAGGTCGAAGCTTTCTTT
TRBJ2-6 TRBV2 13 NA once CANWRAGANVLTF TGTGCCAACTGGCGGGCTGGGGCCAACGTCCTGACTTTC
TRBJ2-7 TRBV28 14 NA few CASSLLQRPYEQYF TGTGCCAGCAGTTTACTCCAGCGGCCCTACGAGCAGTACTTC
TRBJ2-1 TRBV6-5 11 NA NA CASNSYNEQFF TGTGCCAGCAACAGCTACAATGAGCAGTTCTTC
TRBJ1-2 TRBV4-1 14 NA NA CASSQDGRLYGYTF TGCGCCAGCAGCCAAGATGGCAGGCTCTATGGCTACACCTTC
TRBJ1-4 TRBV6-2/TRBV6-3 16 NA NA CASSYRTAGTNEKLFF TGTGCCAGCAGTTACAGGACCGCAGGGACTAATGAAAAACTGTTTTTT
TRBJ2-5 TRBV10-3 13 NA once CAISEGQQETQYF TGTGCCATCAGTGAGGGCCAGCAAGAGACCCAGTACTTC
TRBJ2-3 TRBV5-1 14 NA NA CASSTLGPADTQYF TGCGCCAGCAGCACTCTAGGTCCGGCAGATACGCAGTATTTT
TRBJ2-7 TRBV18 13 TRBD1 few CASLRTGTGEQYF TGTGCCAGCTTACGGACAGGGACAGGGGAGCAGTACTTC
TRBJ2-5 TRBV12-3/TRBV12-4 12 NA NA CASSPVRETQYF TGTGCCAGCAGCCCGGTGCGGGAGACCCAGTACTTC
TRBJ2-7 TRBV7-9 14 TRBD1 NA CASSFGTGLYEQYF TGTGCCAGCAGCTTTGGGACAGGGCTCTACGAGCAGTACTTC
TRBJ1-6 TRBV28 14 TRBD1 few CASSFGQVNSPLHF TGTGCCAGCAGCTTCGGACAGGTGAATTCACCCCTCCACTTT
TRBJ2-7 TRBV10-3 15 TRBD2 NA CAISDSGTSSYEQYF TGTGCCATCAGTGACTCCGGGACTAGTTCCTACGAGCAGTACTTC
TRBJ1-5 TRBV7-2 15 NA many CASSPPPSGNQPQHF TGTGCCAGCAGCCCACCCCCGAGCGGCAATCAGCCCCAGCATTTT
TRBJ2-3 TRBV20-1 10 NA NA CRWGGDTQYF TGCAGATGGGGCGGTGATACGCAGTATTTT
TRBJ2-3 TRBV6-5 14 NA once CASSPPPGIDTQYF TGTGCCAGCAGTCCACCTCCAGGGATCGATACGCAGTATTTT
TRBJ2-3 TRBV11-2 14 TRBD2 NA CASSFGGGLDTQYF TGTGCCAGCAGCTTTGGGGGAGGGTTAGATACGCAGTATTTT
TRBJ2-6 TRBV5-4 16 NA NA CASSFGGPGGANVLTF TGTGCCAGCAGCTTTGGTGGTCCCGGTGGGGCCAACGTCCTGACTTTC
TRBJ1-4 TRBV29-1 12 NA NA CSVAVANEKLFF TGCAGCGTTGCTGTGGCCAATGAAAAACTGTTTTTT
TRBJ2-3 TRBV19 13 NA NA CASSGTFTDTQYF TGTGCCTCCTCCGGGACTTTCACAGATACGCAGTATTTT
TRBJ2-5 TRBV15 16 TRBD1 NA CATSRGAGGRQETQYF TGTGCCACCAGCAGGGGGGCAGGGGGCCGGCAAGAGACCCAGTACTTC
TRBJ1-6 TRBV27 15 NA few CASRRMGSGSSPLHF TGTGCCAGCAGACGTATGGGAAGCGGAAGTTCACCCCTCCACTTT
TRBJ2-1 TRBV6-7 19 TRBD2 NA CASSYVGTSGGSSYNEQFF TGTGCCAGCAGTTACGTTGGGACTAGCGGGGGGAGCTCCTACAATGAGCAGTTCTTC
TRBJ2-5 TRBV7-3 13 NA NA CASSLEGTETQYF TGTGCCAGCAGCTTAGAGGGTACGGAGACCCAGTACTTC
TRBJ2-3 TRBV25-1 16 NA NA CASSEVLSLGTDTQYF TGTGCCAGCAGTGAAGTTCTTAGCCTGGGCACAGATACGCAGTATTTT
TRBJ2-4 TRBV10-3 13 TRBD1 NA CATRPGTANIQYF TGTGCCACCCGTCCGGGGACAGCGAACATTCAGTACTTC
TRBJ1-5 TRBV28 15 NA NA CASSRAGVSNQPQHF TGTGCCAGCAGCCGTGCAGGGGTAAGCAATCAGCCCCAGCATTTT
TRBJ1-4 TRBV27 13 NA NA CANPPGRVGKLFF TGTGCCAACCCGCCGGGTCGGGTGGGAAAACTGTTTTTT